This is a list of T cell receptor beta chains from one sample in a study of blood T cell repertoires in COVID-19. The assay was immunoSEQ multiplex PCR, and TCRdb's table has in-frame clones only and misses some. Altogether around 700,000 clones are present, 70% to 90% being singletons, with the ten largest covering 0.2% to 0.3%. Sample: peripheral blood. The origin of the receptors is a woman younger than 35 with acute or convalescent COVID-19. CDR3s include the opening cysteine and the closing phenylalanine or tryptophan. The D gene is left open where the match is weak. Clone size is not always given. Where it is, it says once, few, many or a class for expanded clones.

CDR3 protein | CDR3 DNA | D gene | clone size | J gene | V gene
CAWRVSGAGGLDTQYF | TGTGCCTGGAGAGTCTCAGGAGCGGGGGGGTTGGATACGCAGTATTTT | TRBD2 | - | TRBJ2-3 | TRBV30
CASRFLAGVYEQYF | TGTGCCAGCAGGTTCCTAGCGGGGGTCTACGAGCAGTACTTC | TRBD2 | - | TRBJ2-7 | TRBV6-1
CASTHLGGRGGYTF | TGTGCCAGCACCCATTTAGGGGGAAGAGGAGGCTACACCTTC | - | - | TRBJ1-2 | TRBV25-1
CASSFQRQSEKLFF | TGTGCCAGCAGTTTTCAACGACAGTCTGAAAAACTGTTTTTT | - | - | TRBJ1-4 | TRBV6-5
CASGGTNEQFF | TGTGCCAGCGGGGGGACCAATGAGCAGTTCTTC | - | - | TRBJ2-1 | TRBV9
CASSPSGEYNSPLHF | TGTGCCAGCTCACCATCAGGGGAGTATAATTCACCCCTCCACTTT | - | - | TRBJ1-6 | TRBV18
CAISELQGAYEQYF | TGTGCCATCAGTGAGCTGCAGGGGGCCTACGAGCAGTACTTC | TRBD1 | - | TRBJ2-7 | TRBV10-3
CASVGQGLLNEQFF | TGTGCCAGCGTGGGACAGGGGCTCCTGAATGAGCAGTTCTTC | TRBD1 | - | TRBJ2-1 | TRBV7-2
CASSNLGGAGTEAFF | TGTGCCAGCAGCAACCTAGGGGGCGCGGGTACTGAAGCTTTCTTT | TRBD1 | - | TRBJ1-1 | TRBV5-5
CASSQDYRETQYF | TGCGCCAGCAGCCAGGACTATCGAGAGACCCAGTACTTC | - | - | TRBJ2-5 | TRBV5-1
CASSSATSGGRGEQYF | TGTGCCAGCAGCTCGGCGACTAGCGGGGGGCGGGGGGAGCAGTACTTC | TRBD2 | - | TRBJ2-7 | TRBV5-4
CASRRQTGVSGANVLTF | TGTGCCAGCAGGCGACAAACAGGGGTGTCTGGGGCCAACGTCCTGACTTTC | TRBD1 | - | TRBJ2-6 | TRBV6-6
CASKGGVSNQPQHF | TGTGCCAGTAAAGGGGGTGTGAGCAATCAGCCCCAGCATTTT | - | once | TRBJ1-5 | TRBV19
CASRGNRDRDERGDVYTF | TGTGCCAGCAGGGGCAACCGGGACAGGGACGAAAGGGGGGATGTCTACACCTTC | TRBD1 | - | TRBJ1-2 | TRBV27
CASSGTSGLDTQYF | TGTGCCTCCTCCGGGACTAGCGGACTAGATACGCAGTATTTT | TRBD2 | few | TRBJ2-3 | TRBV19
CASNPGEYQPQHF | TGTGCCAGTAACCCGGGGGAGTATCAGCCCCAGCATTTT | - | few | TRBJ1-5 | TRBV19
CASSFQGATEAFF | TGTGCCAGCAGCTTTCAGGGGGCCACTGAAGCTTTCTTT | TRBD1 | - | TRBJ1-1 | TRBV7-2
CASSPGTGGFTEAFF | TGTGCCAGCAGCCCCGGGACAGGGGGGTTCACTGAAGCTTTCTTT | TRBD1 | - | TRBJ1-1 | TRBV3-1/TRBV3-2
CASSPRTNWANVLTF | TGTGCCAGTAGTCCTCGTACCAACTGGGCCAACGTCCTGACTTTC | - | - | TRBJ2-6 | TRBV19
CASSPFEGNTEAFF | TGTGCCAGCTCACCTTTCGAGGGTAACACTGAAGCTTTCTTT | - | - | TRBJ1-1 | TRBV18
CSASPGRTQYF | TGCAGTGCTAGTCCAGGCAGGACCCAGTACTTC | - | - | TRBJ2-5 | TRBV20-1
CASSLLAGDTDTQYF | TGTGCCAGCAGCTTGTTAGCGGGGGACACAGATACGCAGTATTTT | TRBD2 | - | TRBJ2-3 | TRBV7-9
CASTSLQGPYGYTF | TGTGCCAGCACGAGCCTACAGGGGCCCTATGGCTACACCTTC | TRBD1 | - | TRBJ1-2 | TRBV2
CASSSRDRRNYGYTF | TGTGCCAGCAGCAGCCGGGACAGGAGAAACTATGGCTACACCTTC | TRBD1 | once | TRBJ1-2 | TRBV9
CASGTLNTGELFF | TGTGCCAGCGGGACATTAAACACCGGGGAGCTGTTTTTT | - | - | TRBJ2-2 | TRBV9
CASSPSGGSAYGYTF | TGTGCCAGCAGCCCCTCCGGGGGGTCCGCCTATGGCTACACCTTC | - | - | TRBJ1-2 | TRBV5-4
CASSSGDRNYGYTF | TGTGCCAGTAGTTCCGGGGACAGAAACTATGGCTACACCTTC | TRBD1 | - | TRBJ1-2 | TRBV19